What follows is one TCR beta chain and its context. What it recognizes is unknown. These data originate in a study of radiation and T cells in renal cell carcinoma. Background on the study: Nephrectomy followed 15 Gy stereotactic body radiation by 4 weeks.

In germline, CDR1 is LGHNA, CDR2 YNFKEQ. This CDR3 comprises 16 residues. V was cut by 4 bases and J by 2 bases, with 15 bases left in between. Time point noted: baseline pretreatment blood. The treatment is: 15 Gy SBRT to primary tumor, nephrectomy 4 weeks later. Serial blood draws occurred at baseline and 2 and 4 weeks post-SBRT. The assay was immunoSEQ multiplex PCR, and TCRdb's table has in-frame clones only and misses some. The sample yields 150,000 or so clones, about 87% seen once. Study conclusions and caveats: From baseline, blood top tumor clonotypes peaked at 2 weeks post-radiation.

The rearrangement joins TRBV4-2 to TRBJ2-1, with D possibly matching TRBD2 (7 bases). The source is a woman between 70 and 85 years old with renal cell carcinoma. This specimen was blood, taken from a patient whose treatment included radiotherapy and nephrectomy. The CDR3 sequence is CASSPHLGGAYNEQFF. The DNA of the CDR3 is TGTGCCAGCAGCCCTCACCTAGGGGGGGCCTACAATGAGCAGTTCTTC.